These T cell receptor beta chains were read from a single sample in a study of blood T cell repertoires in COVID-19. Assay: immunoSEQ multiplex PCR; the TCRdb copy retains only in-frame clones and omits some. Of 150,000 to 200,000 clones in the sample, around 87% were seen once. The sequencing input was peripheral blood. Every receptor here comes from a woman aged 70-85 years with COVID-19, enrolled during active disease. The CDR3 runs from the conserved cysteine through the conserved F or W. Each record gives: CDR3 length, clone size, J gene, D gene, V gene, CDR3 DNA, CDR3 protein. A D gene is named only where the DNA matches it firmly. Size is stated for part of the rows, as once, few or many counts, or as a class when the clone is expanded.

15 once TRBJ2-3 NA TRBV7-9 TGTGCCAGCAGCCCGCCGACTCCTAGCACAGATACGCAGTATTTT CASSPPTPSTDTQYF
19 NA TRBJ2-5 TRBD1 TRBV4-1 TGCGCCAGCAGCCAAATAGGGCAGGGACAGGGGGGCCTGCAAGAGACCCAGTACTTC CASSQIGQGQGGLQETQYF
16 NA TRBJ2-3 NA TRBV6-1 TGTGCCAGCAGTGACACGGGCGGGGGCCAGGCAGATACGCAGTATTTT CASSDTGGGQADTQYF
13 NA TRBJ1-2 TRBD1 TRBV2 TGTGCCAGCGGGAGAGGACAGGGGGATGGCTACACCTTC CASGRGQGDGYTF
17 NA TRBJ1-4 NA TRBV12-2 TGTGCAAGTCGCTTAGAAACAGGGATAGCGACTAATGAAAAACTGTTTTTT CASRLETGIATNEKLFF
12 NA TRBJ2-1 NA TRBV2 TGTGCCACTGGGAGCTCCTACAATGAGCAGTTCTTC CATGSSYNEQFF
18 NA TRBJ2-3 TRBD2 TRBV7-2 TGTGCCAGCAGCTCCCGCCCGTTGACGGCGGGGGGGACAGATACGCAGTATTTT CASSSRPLTAGGTDTQYF
15 once TRBJ2-7 TRBD2 TRBV4-1 TGCGCCAGCAGCCAAGTCGGGCGGGGGGCCTACGAGCAGTACTTC CASSQVGRGAYEQYF
17 NA TRBJ1-5 NA TRBV3-1/TRBV3-2 TGTGCCAGCAGCCAAGATACAGGGATAAATAGCAATCAGCCCCAGCATTTT CASSQDTGINSNQPQHF
13 once TRBJ1-5 TRBD1 TRBV29-1 TGCAGCGTCCGGGACAGCGACAATCAGCCCCAGCATTTT CSVRDSDNQPQHF
13 NA TRBJ1-1 NA TRBV30 TGTGCCTGGTCAAAAACAGGTGGAACTGAAGCTTTCTTT CAWSKTGGTEAFF